The clone carrying this T cell receptor beta chain was observed at least ten times. This entry comes from a study of T-cell memory formation after mild COVID-19. Background on the study: Across donors, TCR clusters were largely donor specific.

V gave up 4 bases and J gave up 9 bases; unmatched junction bases: 9. The germline V gene encodes CDR1 SGDLS and CDR2 YYNGEE. This CDR3 is 15 amino acids long. TCRdb re-called the 5' RACE reads with MiXCR, one entry per CDR3 protein. The sample contains 350,000 to 450,000 distinct CDR3 sequences, under 15% of which appear only once. This receptor was taken from a man younger than 35 who had mild COVID-19 (a few samples of this study predate the infection). Cell type and time point are not known. This rearrangement joins TRBV9 to TRBJ2-1; 11 bases map to TRBD2. The sample comprised PBMCs or a T cell subset sorted from them (not recorded which). DNA of the CDR3: TGTGCCAGCAGCCCCTACGTAGCGGGGGGGGGTGAGCAGTTCTTC. Its protein product is CASSPYVAGGGEQFF.